The 5 T cell receptor delta chains presented below share a single source sample, sequenced in a study of gamma-delta chains in newborns, infants, children. TCRdb re-analyzed the reads via CATT. Here the sample spans more than 8,000 delta-chain clones, approximately 3.6% being singletons. Input material: blood. These receptors came from a child who was a newborn, infant or young child, either healthy, febrile or measles-vaccinated (not recorded which).

The table lists this clone with a few counts. Other DNA sequences of this sample code for an identical CDR3. The V call is TRDV3, the J call TRDJ1, with a tentative D call TRDD3 (5 bases). Trimming left V 4 bases short and J 0 bases short, with 9 bases between. The CDR3 length is 12 residues. Germline V gene sequence: CDR1 TVYSNPD, CDR2 GDNSRS (reference sequence). The DNA of the CDR3 is TGTGCCTGGGGGCTGTACACCGATAAACTCATCTTT. The encoded protein is CAWGLYTDKLIF.

This clone was counted a few times. A much larger clone lies a single base off, so this may be a read error. Within the sample, other DNA sequences also encode this same CDR3. CDR3 sequence (DNA): TGTGCCTGTGACCCGGTACTGGGGGAAGCTTTGACAGCGCAACTCTTCTTT. As protein: CACDPVLGEALTAQLFF. V usage is TRDV2 and J usage is TRDJ2; 9 bases fit TRDD3. This CDR3 region has 17 residues. CDR1 and CDR2 from the germline V gene are GEAIGNYY and EKD.

This clone was picked up a small number of times. A much larger clonotype is one base distant, so this may be a read error. CDR3 residues: CACDVLGDTKSSWDTRQVFF. DNA of the CDR3: TGTGCCTGTGACGTACTGGGGGATACGAAGAGCTCCTGGGACACCCGACAGGTGTTTTTC. This sequence joins TRDV2 and TRDJ3, with TRDD3 matching over 13 bases. Looked up from germline, CDR1 is GEAIGNYY and CDR2 is EKD. The length of the CDR3 is 20 residues.

As concerns this clone: This CDR3 is also generated by other DNA sequences in the sample. The V and J genes are TRDV2 and TRDJ3; D may be TRDD3 (5 bases). Germline V gene sequence: CDR1 GEAIGNYY, CDR2 EKD. This CDR3 spans 16 amino acids. V gave up 3 bases and J gave up 4 bases, with 12 bases separating them. The CDR3 region has the DNA TGTGCCTGTGACTGGGGCTTTACGTGGGACACCCGACAGATGTTTTTC. Protein sequence: CACDWGFTWDTRQMFF.

A few counts support this clone. A read error may be the cause here, since a much bigger clone is one base away. This sample also contains other DNA sequences that code for the same CDR3. The gene calls are TRDV2 and TRDJ3; no definite D call. Germline CDR1 and CDR2: GEAIGNYY and EKD. CDR3 length equals 18 residues. The CDR3 protein is CACDTVGGSSWDTRQMFF. CDR3 DNA sequence: TGTGCCTGCGACACCGTGGGTGGAAGCTCCTGGGACACCCGACAGATGTTTTTC.